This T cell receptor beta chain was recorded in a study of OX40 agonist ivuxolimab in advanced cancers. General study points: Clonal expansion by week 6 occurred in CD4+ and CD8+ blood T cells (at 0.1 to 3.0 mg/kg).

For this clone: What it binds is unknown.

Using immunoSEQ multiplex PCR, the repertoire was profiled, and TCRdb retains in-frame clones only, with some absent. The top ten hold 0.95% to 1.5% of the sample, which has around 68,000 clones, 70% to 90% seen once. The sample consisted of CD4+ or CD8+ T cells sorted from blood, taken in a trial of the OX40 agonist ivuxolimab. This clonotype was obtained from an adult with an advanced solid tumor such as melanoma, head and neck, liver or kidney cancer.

The CDR3 bases are TGTGCCAGCAGCTTAAAAGCGGGAGACGTCTACGAGCAGTACTTC. Residues: CASSLKAGDVYEQYF. The rearrangement links TRBV7-3 to TRBJ2-7; 8 bases match TRBD2. This CDR3 is 15 amino acids long. J was trimmed by 3 bases and V by 1 base; bases with no gene match: 5. Germline V lookup: CDR1 SGHTA, CDR2 FQGTGA.